The rows below give T cell receptor beta chains drawn from one sample of a study of identical twins. MiXCR was run by TCRdb on the 5' RACE reads, yielding one entry per CDR3 protein. The sample holds about 690,000 distinct CDR3 sequences, 21% seen once. These data were also reused for a study on T cells expressing NK-cell markers.

The specimen was PBMCs. All receptors derive from a woman younger than 30 in good health. Both conserved end residues are part of each CDR3. The order of the fields is V gene, clone size, J gene, D gene, CDR3 DNA, CDR3 protein. D genes are given only for firm matches. Clone size is shown for a subset of rows, as once, few, many or a class of expanded clone.

v_gene: TRBV5-1
abundance: once
j_gene: TRBJ2-7
d_gene: TRBD2
CDR3nt: TGCGCCAGCAGCTTAGGGAGCCTAGCGGGACCTGATTACGAGCAGTACTTC
CDR3aa: CASSLGSLAGPDYEQYF

v_gene: TRBV5-1
abundance: .
j_gene: TRBJ2-5
d_gene: TRBD2
CDR3nt: TGCGCCAGCCGAGCGGGGGGGTACCAAGAGACCCAGTACTTC
CDR3aa: CASRAGGYQETQYF

v_gene: TRBV7-9
abundance: .
j_gene: TRBJ1-2
d_gene: .
CDR3nt: TGTGCCAGCAGCACCGGGCCGCTGGGGTATGGCTACACCTTC
CDR3aa: CASSTGPLGYGYTF

v_gene: TRBV10-3
abundance: .
j_gene: TRBJ2-7
d_gene: TRBD2
CDR3nt: TGTGCCATAGCTCCCACGGGGACTAGCGGTTACGAGCAGTACTTC
CDR3aa: CAIAPTGTSGYEQYF

v_gene: TRBV20-1
abundance: .
j_gene: TRBJ1-1
d_gene: .
CDR3nt: TGCAGTGCTAGTTCGGGCAGTGGGAACACTGAAGCTTTCTTT
CDR3aa: CSASSGSGNTEAFF

v_gene: TRBV5-1
abundance: few
j_gene: TRBJ2-5
d_gene: TRBD2
CDR3nt: TGCGCCAGCGAAGCGGGGGGCCTACAAGAGACCCAGTACTTC
CDR3aa: CASEAGGLQETQYF

v_gene: TRBV7-9
abundance: .
j_gene: TRBJ1-1
d_gene: .
CDR3nt: TGTGCCAGCAGCCCAGGGCCTCGGTGGACTGAAGCTTTCTTT
CDR3aa: CASSPGPRWTEAFF

v_gene: TRBV5-1
abundance: .
j_gene: TRBJ1-1
d_gene: .
CDR3nt: TGCGCCAGCAGCTTGGATGAGGGGGCTGAAGCTTTCTTT
CDR3aa: CASSLDEGAEAFF

v_gene: TRBV7-2
abundance: .
j_gene: TRBJ2-1
d_gene: .
CDR3nt: TGTGCCAGCAGCTCGCGGACCTGGGCCGACAATGAGCAGTTCTTC
CDR3aa: CASSSRTWADNEQFF

v_gene: TRBV5-1
abundance: .
j_gene: TRBJ2-1
d_gene: TRBD1
CDR3nt: TGCGCCAGCAGCTTAAACAGGGGGGTCAGAATCTACTCCTACAATGAGCAGTTCTTC
CDR3aa: CASSLNRGVRIYSYNEQFF

v_gene: TRBV29-1
abundance: few
j_gene: TRBJ2-1
d_gene: TRBD2
CDR3nt: TGCAGCGTTGAGATCGGAGCGGGGGCCTACAATGAGCAGTTCTTC
CDR3aa: CSVEIGAGAYNEQFF

v_gene: TRBV29-1
abundance: few
j_gene: TRBJ2-7
d_gene: .
CDR3nt: TGCAGCGTTTCTCATTCCTACGAGCAGTACTTC
CDR3aa: CSVSHSYEQYF

v_gene: TRBV9
abundance: .
j_gene: TRBJ2-3
d_gene: .
CDR3nt: TGTGCCAGCAGCGTAGATAAGGATACGCAGTATTTT
CDR3aa: CASSVDKDTQYF

v_gene: TRBV20-1
abundance: few
j_gene: TRBJ1-1
d_gene: .
CDR3nt: TGCAGTGCTATTCCAGGGGTCAACACTGAAGCTTTCTTT
CDR3aa: CSAIPGVNTEAFF

v_gene: TRBV7-6
abundance: many
j_gene: TRBJ1-4
d_gene: .
CDR3nt: TGTGCCAGCAGCTTCGGTGGAACTAATGAAAAACTGTTTTTT
CDR3aa: CASSFGGTNEKLFF

v_gene: TRBV12-3/TRBV12-4
abundance: .
j_gene: TRBJ2-3
d_gene: .
CDR3nt: TGTGCCAGCAGTTGGGTGGCCGCAGATACGCAGTATTTT
CDR3aa: CASSWVAADTQYF